These T cell receptor beta chains were read from a single sample in a study of T cells in localized non-small cell lung cancer. TCRdb's table, derived via immunoSEQ multiplex PCR, lists solely in-frame clones and lacks some. The table has more than 50,000 clones, about four fifths seen once. Sequenced here: peripheral blood, sampled before any cancer treatment. The receptors come from a female donor aged 60 or older with stage II squamous cell lung carcinoma. The conserved cysteine and the conserved F or W are not part of the CDR3 here.

V gene: TRBV7-2
J gene: TRBJ1-4
CDR3 protein: ASSFLSGPFNEKLF

V gene: TRBV9
J gene: TRBJ1-5
CDR3 protein: ASSVGASGNQPQH

V gene: TRBV27
J gene: TRBJ1-1
CDR3 protein: ASSLDRQNTEAF

V gene: TRBV5-1
J gene: TRBJ1-1
CDR3 protein: ASSWSSSLNTEAF

V gene: TRBV19
J gene: TRBJ1-5
CDR3 protein: ASSPRTRGQPQH

V gene: TRBV29-1
J gene: TRBJ1-1
CDR3 protein: SVRFMNTEAF

V gene: TRBV18
J gene: TRBJ1-1
CDR3 protein: ASSQPNTEAF

V gene: TRBV5-4
J gene: TRBJ1-4
CDR3 protein: ASSRGGGAPNKKLF

V gene: TRBV2
J gene: TRBJ2-3
CDR3 protein: ASSGQGVSTDTQY

V gene: TRBV5-6
J gene: TRBJ1-1
CDR3 protein: ASSPRGSALNTEAF

V gene: TRBV7-3
J gene: TRBJ1-2
CDR3 protein: ASSSQANYGYT

V gene: TRBV5-1
J gene: TRBJ2-1
CDR3 protein: ASRLVPGGAYNEQF

V gene: TRBV19
J gene: TRBJ1-2
CDR3 protein: ASTRRSGGENYGYT

V gene: TRBV5-4
J gene: TRBJ2-1
CDR3 protein: ASSLGTGARDEQF

V gene: TRBV6-1
J gene: TRBJ1-1
CDR3 protein: ASSEGTGVRAF

V gene: TRBV19
J gene: TRBJ1-1
CDR3 protein: AGGDRGQVSTEAF

V gene: TRBV5-5
J gene: TRBJ2-2
CDR3 protein: ASSLQGDTGELF

V gene: TRBV7-6
J gene: TRBJ2-7
CDR3 protein: ASSLGENSSEQY

V gene: TRBV19
J gene: TRBJ2-3
CDR3 protein: ASSGAGKKDTQY

V gene: TRBV5-5
J gene: TRBJ2-2
CDR3 protein: ASSPIYAGHLNTGELF

V gene: TRBV4-3
J gene: TRBJ1-1
CDR3 protein: ASSQDPLAIMNTEAF

V gene: TRBV7-6
J gene: TRBJ2-5
CDR3 protein: ASSSQPGGKETQY

V gene: TRBV4-3
J gene: TRBJ2-2
CDR3 protein: ASSQATGGPGELF

V gene: TRBV7-8
J gene: TRBJ1-1
CDR3 protein: ASFLDRGNTEAF

V gene: TRBV27
J gene: TRBJ1-1
CDR3 protein: ASSLWGQGNTEAF

V gene: TRBV14
J gene: TRBJ2-1
CDR3 protein: ASSPRVSYNEQF

V gene: TRBV7-2
J gene: TRBJ2-5
CDR3 protein: ASSLSGLGETQY

V gene: TRBV19
J gene: TRBJ1-5
CDR3 protein: ASRGQGVANQPQH

V gene: TRBV6-1
J gene: TRBJ2-5
CDR3 protein: ASSERLAGALRY

V gene: TRBV7-3
J gene: TRBJ2-2
CDR3 protein: ASSLGQGGGGELF

V gene: TRBV27
J gene: TRBJ1-2
CDR3 protein: ASSLTGTGGVGGYT

V gene: TRBV9
J gene: TRBJ1-3
CDR3 protein: ASSVGGTGNTIY

V gene: TRBV18
J gene: TRBJ2-5
CDR3 protein: ASSPPGQQETQY

V gene: TRBV18
J gene: TRBJ2-3
CDR3 protein: ASSPQGTGGTDTQY

V gene: TRBV5-6
J gene: TRBJ1-3
CDR3 protein: ASSLEPGSPSTIY

V gene: TRBV5-1
J gene: TRBJ1-1
CDR3 protein: ASSFDGRDTEAF

V gene: TRBV5-1
J gene: TRBJ2-2
CDR3 protein: ASSLAVGGSNTGELF

V gene: TRBV2
J gene: TRBJ1-1
CDR3 protein: ASTRAPPDTEAF

V gene: TRBV2
J gene: TRBJ1-5
CDR3 protein: ASSRDILNNNQPQH

V gene: TRBV23-1
J gene: TRBJ2-5
CDR3 protein: ASSQSAHVETQY

V gene: TRBV19
J gene: TRBJ1-1
CDR3 protein: ASSIGGGVSTEAF

V gene: TRBV9
J gene: TRBJ2-1
CDR3 protein: ASSVDAGAEQF

V gene: TRBV5-6
J gene: TRBJ1-2
CDR3 protein: ASSLNTVYT

V gene: TRBV18
J gene: TRBJ2-3
CDR3 protein: ASSPSADTQY

V gene: TRBV11-1
J gene: TRBJ2-7
CDR3 protein: ASSSEAAGSSYEQY

V gene: TRBV7-9
J gene: TRBJ2-2
CDR3 protein: ASSLLNTGELF

V gene: TRBV4-2
J gene: TRBJ2-2
CDR3 protein: ASSQEWSGTTGELF

V gene: TRBV30
J gene: TRBJ1-5
CDR3 protein: AWTDILGQPQH

V gene: TRBV14
J gene: TRBJ1-1
CDR3 protein: ASSQVRGIAEAF

V gene: TRBV5-1
J gene: TRBJ1-1
CDR3 protein: ASSIRTGAETEAF

V gene: TRBV19
J gene: TRBJ1-1
CDR3 protein: ASTRGFEAF

V gene: TRBV11-3
J gene: TRBJ2-1
CDR3 protein: ASSARGAYNEQF

V gene: TRBV6-1
J gene: TRBJ2-2
CDR3 protein: ASNAASNTGELF

V gene: TRBV7-9
J gene: TRBJ1-2
CDR3 protein: ASSQTDLNYGYT

V gene: TRBV7-2
J gene: TRBJ1-1
CDR3 protein: ASSLRQNKAF

V gene: TRBV19
J gene: TRBJ1-2
CDR3 protein: ASSGGQWTNYGYT

V gene: TRBV5-1
J gene: TRBJ2-5
CDR3 protein: ASSLGGTRGETQY

V gene: TRBV5-6
J gene: TRBJ2-5
CDR3 protein: ASSSAPGLKTQY

V gene: TRBV19
J gene: TRBJ1-1
CDR3 protein: ASQEVLSTEAF